These T cell receptor beta chains were read from a single sample in a study of T-cell memory formation after mild COVID-19. Using its own MiXCR run on the 5' RACE reads, TCRdb lists one record per CDR3 protein. The table lists 92,000 or so distinct CDR3 sequences, approximately 16% of them singletons. Sequencing was carried out using PBMCs or a T cell subset sorted from them (not recorded which). These receptors all stem from a young man who had mild COVID-19 (a few samples of this study predate the infection). Cell type and time point are not known. Each CDR3 is given with its conserved first and last residue. A D gene is named only where the DNA matches it firmly. A clone size is listed for some rows: how often the clone was seen (once, few, many), or a class if it is expanded.

J gene: TRBJ1-2
clone size: few
V gene: TRBV6-5
D gene: -
CDR3 protein: CASSYSPGPYGYTF
CDR3 DNA: TGTGCCAGCAGTTACTCTCCAGGGCCCTATGGCTACACCTTC

J gene: TRBJ2-1
clone size: many
V gene: TRBV20-1
D gene: -
CDR3 protein: CSATAPSSYNEQFF
CDR3 DNA: TGCAGTGCTACAGCGCCAAGCTCCTACAATGAGCAGTTCTTC

J gene: TRBJ1-1
clone size: few
V gene: TRBV27
D gene: -
CDR3 protein: CASSFSPSWTEEAFF
CDR3 DNA: TGTGCCAGCAGTTTTTCCCCGTCCTGGACGGAAGAAGCTTTCTTT

J gene: TRBJ2-4
clone size: -
V gene: TRBV19
D gene: -
CDR3 protein: CASSSAGGDIQYF
CDR3 DNA: TGTGCCAGTAGTTCGGCAGGAGGGGACATTCAGTACTTC

J gene: TRBJ2-1
clone size: few
V gene: TRBV5-4
D gene: -
CDR3 protein: CASSLENEQFF
CDR3 DNA: TGTGCCAGCAGCTTGGAGAATGAGCAGTTCTTC

J gene: TRBJ2-3
clone size: few
V gene: TRBV11-2
D gene: TRBD2
CDR3 protein: CASSFSGGGTDTQYF
CDR3 DNA: TGTGCCAGCAGCTTTAGCGGGGGGGGCACAGATACGCAGTATTTT

J gene: TRBJ2-2
clone size: many
V gene: TRBV5-1
D gene: -
CDR3 protein: CASSVRGSVATGELFF
CDR3 DNA: TGCGCCAGCAGCGTCAGAGGCTCCGTCGCCACCGGGGAGCTGTTTTTT

J gene: TRBJ2-3
clone size: few
V gene: TRBV27
D gene: -
CDR3 protein: CASSFGYTRWGTDTQYF
CDR3 DNA: TGTGCCAGCAGTTTCGGCTACACTCGTTGGGGTACAGATACGCAGTATTTT

J gene: TRBJ2-7
clone size: -
V gene: TRBV7-2
D gene: TRBD2
CDR3 protein: CASSFRLAGGDEQYF
CDR3 DNA: TGTGCCAGCAGCTTCAGACTAGCGGGGGGCGACGAGCAGTACTTC

J gene: TRBJ2-1
clone size: many
V gene: TRBV5-4
D gene: TRBD2
CDR3 protein: CASSPILAGGQDEQFF
CDR3 DNA: TGTGCCAGCAGCCCTATATTAGCGGGGGGGCAGGATGAGCAGTTCTTC

J gene: TRBJ2-1
clone size: -
V gene: TRBV4-2
D gene: -
CDR3 protein: CASSQSRNGVLGDNEQFF
CDR3 DNA: TGTGCCAGCAGCCAGAGCAGAAACGGGGTCCTTGGGGACAATGAGCAGTTCTTC

J gene: TRBJ2-1
clone size: many
V gene: TRBV9
D gene: TRBD2
CDR3 protein: CASSYSGGYNEQFF
CDR3 DNA: TGTGCCAGCAGCTATAGCGGGGGGTACAATGAGCAGTTCTTC

J gene: TRBJ2-7
clone size: many
V gene: TRBV20-1
D gene: TRBD1
CDR3 protein: CSARGPGTGVISYEQYF
CDR3 DNA: TGCAGTGCTAGAGGCCCCGGGACAGGCGTTATCTCCTACGAGCAGTACTTC

J gene: TRBJ1-2
clone size: -
V gene: TRBV24-1
D gene: TRBD1
CDR3 protein: CATSDYGQGCGYTF
CDR3 DNA: TGTGCCACCAGTGATTATGGACAGGGATGTGGCTACACCTTC

J gene: TRBJ2-5
clone size: -
V gene: TRBV27
D gene: -
CDR3 protein: CASSSLSGETQYF
CDR3 DNA: TGTGCCAGCAGCTCTTTATCCGGGGAGACCCAGTACTTC